Presented here are 23 T cell receptor beta chains from one specimen sequenced in a study of blood T cell repertoires in COVID-19. Libraries were prepared by immunoSEQ multiplex PCR; TCRdb keeps only in-frame clonotypes and omits some of them. The table includes tens of thousands of clones, approximately 90% detected once. Specimen: peripheral blood. The receptor source for this set is a human donor in a cohort sampled during active COVID-19.

The genes are TRBV19 and TRBJ1-1; D gene ambiguous. Trimming cost V 4 bases and J 6 bases, with 21 bases left between them. Germline V CDR1 and CDR2: LNHDA, SQIVND (reference sequence). CDR3 length: 16 residues. Written as DNA, the CDR3 is TGTGCCAGTAGTACAACTCTCACCGGTCGAGTAGCTGAAGCTTTCTTT. Its translation is CASSTTLTGRVAEAFF.

The chain is built from TRBV19 and TRBJ2-7, with TRBD2 identical over 8 bases. Losses at the gene ends were 4 bases for V and 6 bases for J; bases not matched to a gene: 5. The CDR3 runs 13 residues. Germline-derived CDR1 and CDR2 are LNHDA and SQIVND (reference sequence). This chain's CDR3 is CASSRGLGGEQYF. The CDR3 DNA is TGTGCCAGTAGTAGGGGACTAGGTGGCGAGCAGTACTTC.

CDR3 coding DNA: TGTGCCAGCAGCCAAGAACAGATTGTTGAGCAGTTCTTC. Amino acid sequence: CASSQEQIVEQFF. J is TRBJ2-1 and V is TRBV4-2; D unresolved. Looked up from germline, CDR1 is LGHNA and CDR2 is YNFKEQ. The V gene lost 0 bases and the J gene lost 9 bases, with 9 bases spanning the gap. CDR3 length: 13 residues.

J is TRBJ1-2 and V is TRBV20-1; 8 bases agree with TRBD1. This CDR3 is 11 amino acids long. CDR1 and CDR2 from the germline V gene are DFQATT and SNEGSKA (reference sequence). Unmatched junction bases numbered 7, after V lost 6 bases and J lost 10 bases. Here the CDR3 reads CSATRTGYYTF. CDR3 nucleotide sequence: TGCAGTGCCACCCGGACAGGGTACTACACCTTC.

Note on this clone: This clone may be a read error of a much larger clone one base away. V usage is TRBV27 and J usage is TRBJ2-2, with D uncertain. Trimming removed 3 bases at V and 6 bases at J, with 8 bases between. The germline V gene encodes CDR1 MNHEY and CDR2 SMNVEV (reference sequence). This CDR3 region has 13 residues. The CDR3 sequence is CASSFGLAGELFF. The CDR3 coding sequence is TGTGCCAGCAGTTTTGGTTTAGCCGGGGAGCTGTTTTTT.

V gene TRBV6-6 combines with J gene TRBJ2-3; TRBD1 matches 7 bases. V lost 8 bases to trimming and J lost 0 bases; unmatched junction nucleotides: 8. CDR3 length: 15 amino acids. Germline CDR1 is MNHNY and CDR2 is SVGAGI (reference sequence). CDR3 loop: CASRPGTDSTDTQYF. As DNA, the CDR3 is TGTGCCAGCCGCCCTGGGACAGACAGCACAGATACGCAGTATTTT.

Only one count was recorded for this clone. The rearrangement uses TRBV4-2 and TRBJ1-5; TRBD1 aligns across 7 bases. CDR3 length: 14 residues. The germline CDR1 and CDR2 sequences are LGHNA and YNFKEQ. Trimming cost V 1 base and J 4 bases; bases outside gene matches: 1. In DNA, the CDR3 is TGTGCCAGCAGCCAAGCGACAGGGAATCAGCCCCAGCATTTT. Translating it yields CASSQATGNQPQHF.

This chain links TRBV6-5 with TRBJ1-1; 7 nucleotides line up with TRBD1. The length of the CDR3 is 14 residues. V trimming: 6 bases; J trimming: 8 bases; junction bases outside the gene matches: 12. CDR1 is MNHEY, CDR2 SVGAGI, per germline. The CDR3 loop reads CASSPRWDRLEAFF. Here the CDR3 DNA reads TGTGCCAGCAGCCCCAGGTGGGACAGACTAGAAGCTTTCTTT.

CDR3 in amino acids: CASSTGTASNQPQHF. The CDR3 DNA reads TGTGCCAGTAGTACCGGGACAGCAAGCAATCAGCCCCAGCATTTT. The J gene is TRBJ1-5, the V gene TRBV19, with 7 bases identical to TRBD1. This CDR3 is 15 amino acids long. The V gene's germline CDR1 is LNHDA and CDR2 SQIVND (reference sequence). V shed 4 bases and J 1 base; nucleotides not matched to a gene: 4.

This clone was observed once. The chain has TRBV9 and TRBJ1-6; D not certain. The CDR3 consists of 13 residues. Trimming took off 4 bases at V and 7 bases at J, with 9 bases between the two ends. Germline lookup yields CDR1 SGDLS and CDR2 YYNGEE. In DNA form, the CDR3 reads TGTGCCAGCAGCCGAGAGAACAATTCACCCCTCCACTTT. Protein product: CASSRENNSPLHF.

The chain couples TRBV5-1 to TRBJ1-4, with D unresolved. V lost 0 bases and J 3 bases, leaving 12 bases between the germline ends. Germline V CDR1 and CDR2: SGHRS, YFSETQ. This CDR3 contains 16 residues. As DNA, the CDR3 is TGCGCCAGCAGCTTGGCGGGAGGCCGCTCTAATGAAAAACTGTTTTTT. It is translated as CASSLAGGRSNEKLFF.

This clone appeared a few times. The rearrangement links TRBV28 to TRBJ1-2, with 9 positions matching TRBD1. V was clipped by 6 bases and J by 6 bases; unmatched bases: 8. This CDR3 is 14 amino acids long. Germline-derived CDR1 and CDR2 are MDHEN and SYDVKM. CDR3 nucleotides: TGTGCCAGCAGCATGGGGGGACAGGGTCATGGCTACACCTTC. Encoded protein: CASSMGGQGHGYTF.

J is TRBJ1-5 and V is TRBV6-2 or TRBV6-3; 7 nucleotides agree with TRBD1. Germline V lookup: CDR1 MNHEY, CDR2 SVGEGT. The length of the CDR3 is 17 residues. Unmatched junction bases numbered 8, after V lost 0 bases and J lost 3 bases. The DNA for the CDR3 is TGTGCCAGCAGTTACTCGGCGAGGGGGCGCGTCAATCAGCCCCAGCATTTT. Translated: CASSYSARGRVNQPQHF.

The chain uses TRBV28 and TRBJ2-7, with TRBD1 matching 10 bases. CDR3 length: 14 amino acids. Looked up from germline, CDR1 is MDHEN and CDR2 is SYDVKM. The V segment lost 6 bases and the J segment 2 bases; nucleotides outside the gene matches: 4. This chain's CDR3 is CASRAGTGAYEQYF. The CDR3 region has the DNA TGTGCCAGCAGGGCCGGGACAGGGGCCTACGAGCAGTACTTC.

The chain links TRBV5-1 to TRBJ2-3; 7 bases fit TRBD1. In germline, CDR1 is SGHRS, CDR2 YFSETQ. The CDR3 runs to 14 residues. The V gene end was trimmed by 4 bases and the J gene end by 2 bases; junction bases not matched to a gene: 4. As DNA, the CDR3 is TGCGCCAGCAGCCGGACAGGTAACACAGATACGCAGTATTTT. This translates into CASSRTGNTDTQYF.

The table lists this clone with a count of one. The chain employs TRBV7-2 and TRBJ1-5; 7 nucleotides agree with TRBD1. The CDR3 is 14 amino acids. V lost 6 bases, J lost 3 bases, and 5 bases stayed unmatched. Germline V gene data show CDR1 as SGHTA and CDR2 as FQGNSA. DNA of the CDR3: TGTGCCAGCAGACGACAGGGCCTCAATCAGCCCCAGCATTTT. Translation gives CASRRQGLNQPQHF.

The rearrangement joins TRBV5-1 to TRBJ1-2, with D maybe TRBD1 (5 bases). This CDR3 region has 14 residues. V dropped 4 bases and J dropped 5 bases, with 15 bases sitting between them. Germline CDR1 reads SGHRS; CDR2 reads YFSETQ. This CDR3 reads CASSTGDLWYGYTF. CDR3 sequence (DNA): TGCGCCAGCAGCACGGGGGACCTCTGGTATGGCTACACCTTC.

V gene TRBV19 combines with J gene TRBJ2-1, with D tentatively TRBD2 (6 bases). The CDR3 sequence is 12 residues long. Germline CDR1 reads LNHDA; CDR2 reads SQIVND (reference sequence). The V end lost 4 bases, the J end lost 6 bases, and 7 bases lay between the germline ends. CDR3 sequence reads: CASSSGINEQFF. The CDR3 bases are TGTGCCAGTAGTAGCGGGATCAATGAGCAGTTCTTC.

J is TRBJ2-7 and V is TRBV6-2 or TRBV6-3, with D maybe TRBD2 (6 bases). CDR3 length equals 12 residues. From germline, CDR1 is MNHEY and CDR2 SVGEGT. V lost 6 bases to trimming and J lost 8 bases, with 14 bases between them. The DNA for the CDR3 is TGTGCCAGCAGCTCGGGACTGCGACAGCAGTACTTC. It yields the protein CASSSGLRQQYF.

The J gene is TRBJ2-3, the V gene TRBV5-1, with TRBD2 matching over 14 bases. Per the germline V gene, CDR1 is SGHRS and CDR2 is YFSETQ. Trimming removed 4 bases from V and 2 bases from J; junction bases left unmatched: 3. CDR3 length equals 16 residues. DNA for the CDR3: TGCGCCAGCAGCCCGACTAGCGGGAGGGCCACAGATACGCAGTATTTT. It encodes CASSPTSGRATDTQYF.

This sequence joins TRBV5-5 and TRBJ2-2, with 11 bases lining up with TRBD2. The CDR3 covers 16 residues. V lost 3 bases and J lost 4; bases outside the gene matches: 5. Germline CDR1 is SGHKS and CDR2 is YYEKEE (reference sequence). The CDR3 nucleotides read TGTGCCAGCAGCTCGAGTACTAGCGGGGGCACCGGGGAGCTGTTTTTT. Residues: CASSSSTSGGTGELFF.

The genes are TRBV9 and TRBJ2-1; 7 bases match TRBD2. The CDR3 is 21 amino acids. CDR1 and CDR2 from the germline V gene are SGDLS and YYNGEE. The junction had 21 bases not matched to a gene; V was cut back by 3 bases and J by 0 bases. The CDR3 bases are TGTGCCAGCAGCGCGAGGCCGGCTAGCGGCAACCTCCAGAGCTCCTACAATGAGCAGTTCTTC. It codes for CASSARPASGNLQSSYNEQFF. Combining the CDR3 with reference TRBV9 and TRBJ2-1 gives the whole variable domain DSGVTQTPKHLITATGQRVTLRCSPRSGDLSVYWYQQSLDQGLQFLIQYYNGEERAKGNILERFSAQQFPDLHSELNLSSLELGDSALYFCASSARPASGNLQSSYNEQFFGPGTRLTVL.

As DNA, the CDR3 is TGTGCCAGCAGCCTGGAGGGGGGGGGCTTTGGCACAGATACGCAGTATTTT. This gives the protein CASSLEGGGFGTDTQYF. This chain connects TRBV9 to TRBJ2-3; tentatively, D is TRBD2 (7 bases). This CDR3 region has 17 residues. The V end was cut by 4 bases, the J end by 1 base, with 19 bases between. Germline assignment: CDR1 SGDLS and CDR2 YYNGEE.